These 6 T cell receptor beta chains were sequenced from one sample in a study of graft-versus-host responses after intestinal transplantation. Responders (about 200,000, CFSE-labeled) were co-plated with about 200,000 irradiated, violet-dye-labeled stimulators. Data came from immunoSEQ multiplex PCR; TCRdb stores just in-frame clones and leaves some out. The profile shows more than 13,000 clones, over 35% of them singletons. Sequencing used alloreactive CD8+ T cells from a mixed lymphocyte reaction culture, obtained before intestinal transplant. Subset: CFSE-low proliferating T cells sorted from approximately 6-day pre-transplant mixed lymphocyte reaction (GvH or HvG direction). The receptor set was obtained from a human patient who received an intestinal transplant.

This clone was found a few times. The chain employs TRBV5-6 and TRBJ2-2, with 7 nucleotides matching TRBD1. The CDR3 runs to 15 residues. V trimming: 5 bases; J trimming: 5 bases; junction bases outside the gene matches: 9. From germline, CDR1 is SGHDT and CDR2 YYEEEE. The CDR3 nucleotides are TGTGCCAGCAGTTCGGAGACAGGGTATACCGGGGAGCTGTTTTTT. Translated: CASSSETGYTGELFF.

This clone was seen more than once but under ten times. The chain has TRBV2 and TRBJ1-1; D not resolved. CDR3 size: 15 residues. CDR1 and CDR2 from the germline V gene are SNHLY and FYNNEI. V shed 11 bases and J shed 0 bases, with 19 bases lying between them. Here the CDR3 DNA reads TGTGCCGGAACTTGGAGTCCCGCAATGAACACTGAAGCTTTCTTT. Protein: CAGTWSPAMNTEAFF.

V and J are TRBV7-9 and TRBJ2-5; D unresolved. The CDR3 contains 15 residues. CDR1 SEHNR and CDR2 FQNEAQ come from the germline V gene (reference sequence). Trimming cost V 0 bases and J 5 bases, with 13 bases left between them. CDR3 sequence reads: CASSLAFPIQETQYF. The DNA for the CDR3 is TGTGCCAGCAGCTTAGCGTTCCCAATACAGGAGACCCAGTACTTC.

CDR3 DNA sequence: TGTGCCAGCAGCCCACGACAGGGGAGGACCTACGAGCAGTACTTC. It yields the protein CASSPRQGRTYEQYF. The V call is TRBV14, the J call TRBJ2-7; TRBD1 agrees at 8 bases. Losses at the gene ends were 4 bases for V and 2 bases for J; bases not matched to a gene: 7. The CDR3 covers 15 residues. Germline V CDR1 and CDR2: SGHDN, FVKESK.

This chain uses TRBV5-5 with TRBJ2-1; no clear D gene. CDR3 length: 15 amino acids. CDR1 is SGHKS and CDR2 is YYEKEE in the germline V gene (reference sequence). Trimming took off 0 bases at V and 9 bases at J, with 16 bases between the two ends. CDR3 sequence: CASSLEAVLLSEQFF. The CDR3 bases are TGTGCCAGCAGCTTGGAGGCAGTCTTATTGAGTGAGCAGTTCTTC.

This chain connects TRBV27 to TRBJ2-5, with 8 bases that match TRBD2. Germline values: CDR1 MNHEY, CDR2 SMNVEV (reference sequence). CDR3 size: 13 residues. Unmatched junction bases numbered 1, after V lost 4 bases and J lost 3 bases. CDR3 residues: CASSWGLEETQYF. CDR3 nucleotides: TGTGCCAGCAGTTGGGGACTAGAAGAGACCCAGTACTTC.